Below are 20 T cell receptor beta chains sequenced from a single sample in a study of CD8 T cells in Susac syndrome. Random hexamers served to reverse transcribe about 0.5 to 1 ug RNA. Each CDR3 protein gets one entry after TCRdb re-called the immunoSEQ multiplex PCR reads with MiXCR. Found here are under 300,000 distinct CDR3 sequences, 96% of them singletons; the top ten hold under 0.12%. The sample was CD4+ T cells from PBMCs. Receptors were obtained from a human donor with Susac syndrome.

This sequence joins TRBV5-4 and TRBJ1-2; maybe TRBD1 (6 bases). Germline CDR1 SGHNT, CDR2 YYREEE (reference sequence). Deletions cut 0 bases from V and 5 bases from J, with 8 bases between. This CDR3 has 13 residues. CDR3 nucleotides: TGTGCCAGCAGCTTGGGACAGGATTATGGCTACACCTTC. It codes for CASSLGQDYGYTF.

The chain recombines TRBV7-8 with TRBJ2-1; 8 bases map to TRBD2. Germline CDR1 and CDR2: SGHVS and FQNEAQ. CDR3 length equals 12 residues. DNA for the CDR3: TGTGCTGGAGGCGGGAGGATTAATGAGCAGTTCTTC. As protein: CAGGGRINEQFF.

This CDR3 is CSASILRWERELNEQFF. The CDR3 DNA reads TGCAGTGCTAGCATCCTCCGGTGGGAGCGGGAGTTGAATGAGCAGTTCTTC. The chain carries TRBV20-1 and TRBJ2-1, with 8 bases that match TRBD2. From germline, CDR1 is DFQATT and CDR2 SNEGSKA (reference sequence). The CDR3 contains 17 residues. The V gene end was trimmed by 3 bases and the J gene end by 7 bases; junction bases not matched to a gene: 17.

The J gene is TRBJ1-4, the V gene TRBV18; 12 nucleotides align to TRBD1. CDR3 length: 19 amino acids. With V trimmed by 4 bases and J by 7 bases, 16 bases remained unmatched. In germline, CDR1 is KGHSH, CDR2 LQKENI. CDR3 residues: CASSRNAGTGGESSEKLFF. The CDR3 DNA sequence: TGTGCCAGCTCACGAAACGCCGGGACAGGGGGCGAAAGTAGTGAAAAACTGTTTTTT.

CDR3 region: CSASGSSYEQYF. CDR3 bases: TGCAGTGCTTCTGGGAGCTCCTACGAGCAGTACTTC. V usage is TRBV20-1 and J usage is TRBJ2-7; maybe TRBD2 (5 bases). The CDR3 is 12 amino acids. From germline, CDR1 is DFQATT and CDR2 SNEGSKA (reference sequence). The V end was cut by 5 bases, the J end by 0 bases, with 8 bases between.

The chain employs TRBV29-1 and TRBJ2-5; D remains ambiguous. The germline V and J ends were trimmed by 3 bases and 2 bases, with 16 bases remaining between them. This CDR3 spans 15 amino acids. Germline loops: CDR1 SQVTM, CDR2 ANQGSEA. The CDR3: CSVDSSTEIQETQYF. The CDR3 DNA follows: TGCAGCGTTGACAGCTCGACCGAGATTCAAGAGACCCAGTACTTC.

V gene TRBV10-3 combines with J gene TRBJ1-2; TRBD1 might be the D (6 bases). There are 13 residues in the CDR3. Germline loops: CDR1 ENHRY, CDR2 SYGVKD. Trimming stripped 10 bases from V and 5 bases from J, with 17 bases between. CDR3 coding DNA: TGTGCCACCCGGACAGCCGGGGTTTATGGCTACACCTTC. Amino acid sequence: CATRTAGVYGYTF.

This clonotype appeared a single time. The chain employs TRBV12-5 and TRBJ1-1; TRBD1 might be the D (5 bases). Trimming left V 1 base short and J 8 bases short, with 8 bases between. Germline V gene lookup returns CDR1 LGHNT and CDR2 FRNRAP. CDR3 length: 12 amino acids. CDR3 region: CASGLEGTEAFF. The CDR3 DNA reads TGTGCTAGTGGTTTGGAGGGGACCGAAGCTTTCTTT.

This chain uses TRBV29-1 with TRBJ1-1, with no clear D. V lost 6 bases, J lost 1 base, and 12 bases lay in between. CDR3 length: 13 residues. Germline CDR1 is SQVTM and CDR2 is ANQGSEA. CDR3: CSVTPSGNTEAFF. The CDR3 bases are TGCAGCGTGACACCGTCCGGGAACACTGAAGCTTTCTTT.

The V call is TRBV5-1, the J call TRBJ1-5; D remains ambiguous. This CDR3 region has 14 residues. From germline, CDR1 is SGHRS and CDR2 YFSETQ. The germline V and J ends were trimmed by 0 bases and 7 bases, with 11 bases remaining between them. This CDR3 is CASSLDGSRQPQHF. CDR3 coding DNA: TGCGCCAGCAGCTTGGACGGGAGCCGCCAGCCCCAGCATTTT.

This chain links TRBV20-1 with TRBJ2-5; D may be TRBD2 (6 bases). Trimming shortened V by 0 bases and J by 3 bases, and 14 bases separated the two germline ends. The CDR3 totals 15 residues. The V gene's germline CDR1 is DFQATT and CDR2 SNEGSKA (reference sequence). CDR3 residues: CSARDPLAREETQYF. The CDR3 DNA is TGCAGTGCTAGAGATCCTCTAGCGAGGGAAGAGACCCAGTACTTC.

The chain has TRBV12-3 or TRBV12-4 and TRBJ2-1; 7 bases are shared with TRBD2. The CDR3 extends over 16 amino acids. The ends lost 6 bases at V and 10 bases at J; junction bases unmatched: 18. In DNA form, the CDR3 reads TGTGCCAGCAGATTGGGGGGGGACTACAGATTAGGGGAGCAGTTCTTC. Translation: CASRLGGDYRLGEQFF.

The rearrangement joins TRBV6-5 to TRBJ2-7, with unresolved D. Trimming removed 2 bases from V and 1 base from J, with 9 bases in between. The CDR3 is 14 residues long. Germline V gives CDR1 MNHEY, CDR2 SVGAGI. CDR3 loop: CASSYRGSSYEQYF. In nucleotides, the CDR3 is TGTGCCAGCAGTTACCGCGGCTCGTCCTACGAGCAGTACTTC.

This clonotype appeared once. The CDR3 DNA reads TGTGCCAGGAGGCTCGACACTGAAGCTTTCTTT. Encoded protein: CARRLDTEAFF. V gene TRBV2 combines with J gene TRBJ1-1, with D unclear. V dropped 9 bases and J dropped 3 bases, with 8 bases sitting between them. CDR3 length equals 11 residues. Germline-derived CDR1 and CDR2 are SNHLY and FYNNEI.

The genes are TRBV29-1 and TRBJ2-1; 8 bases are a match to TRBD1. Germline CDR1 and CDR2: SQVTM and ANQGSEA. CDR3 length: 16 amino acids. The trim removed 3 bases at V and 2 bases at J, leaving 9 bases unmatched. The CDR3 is CSVDPQGAGTYNEQFF. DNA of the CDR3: TGCAGCGTTGATCCGCAGGGGGCAGGGACCTACAATGAGCAGTTCTTC.

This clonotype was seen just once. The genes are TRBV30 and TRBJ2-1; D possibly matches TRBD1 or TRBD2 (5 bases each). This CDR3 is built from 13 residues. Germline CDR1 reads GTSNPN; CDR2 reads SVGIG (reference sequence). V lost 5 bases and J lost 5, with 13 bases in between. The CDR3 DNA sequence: TGTGCCTGGGGCGGTAGGGGAGACAATGAGCAGTTCTTC. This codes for CAWGGRGDNEQFF.

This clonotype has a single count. CDR3 bases: TGCGCCAGCAGTTACATGGGAGGGCCCACCGGGGAGCTGTTTTTT. Its protein product is CASSYMGGPTGELFF. This sequence joins TRBV4-1 and TRBJ2-2; TRBD2 matches 7 bases. The length of the CDR3 is 15 residues. Unmatched junction bases numbered 8, after V lost 6 bases and J lost 4 bases. Germline V gene lookup returns CDR1 MGHRA and CDR2 YSYEKL.

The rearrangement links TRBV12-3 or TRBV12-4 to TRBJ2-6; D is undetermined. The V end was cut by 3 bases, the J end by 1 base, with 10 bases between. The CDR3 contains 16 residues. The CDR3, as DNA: TGTGCCAGCAGTTTCCCCCCCCCGTCTGGGGCCAACGTCCTGACTTTC. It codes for CASSFPPPSGANVLTF.

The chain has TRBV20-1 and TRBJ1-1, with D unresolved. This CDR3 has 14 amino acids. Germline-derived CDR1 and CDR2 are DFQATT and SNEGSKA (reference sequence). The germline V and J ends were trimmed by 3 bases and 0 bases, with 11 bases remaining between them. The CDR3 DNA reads TGCAGTGCTAGTAGAGGCTTACTGAACACTGAAGCTTTCTTT. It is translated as CSASRGLLNTEAFF.

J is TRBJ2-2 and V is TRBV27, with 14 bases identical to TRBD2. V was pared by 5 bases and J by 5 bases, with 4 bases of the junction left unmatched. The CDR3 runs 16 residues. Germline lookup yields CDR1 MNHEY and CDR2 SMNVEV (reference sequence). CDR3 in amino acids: CASSPRTSGRTGELFF. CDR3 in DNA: TGTGCCAGCAGTCCCCGGACTAGCGGGAGGACCGGGGAGCTGTTTTTT.